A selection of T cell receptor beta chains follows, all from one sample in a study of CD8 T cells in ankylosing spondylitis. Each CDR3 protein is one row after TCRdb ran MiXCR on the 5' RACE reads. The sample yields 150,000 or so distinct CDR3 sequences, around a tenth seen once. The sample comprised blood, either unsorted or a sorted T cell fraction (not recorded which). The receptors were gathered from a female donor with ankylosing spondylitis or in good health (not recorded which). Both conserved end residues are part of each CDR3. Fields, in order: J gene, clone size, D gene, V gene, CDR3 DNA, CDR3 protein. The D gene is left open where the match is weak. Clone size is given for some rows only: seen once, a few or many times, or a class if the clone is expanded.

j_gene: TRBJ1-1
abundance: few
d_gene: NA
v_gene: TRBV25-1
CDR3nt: TGTGCCAGCAGTGAATCGATGGCAGGCGAAGCTTTCTTT
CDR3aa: CASSESMAGEAFF

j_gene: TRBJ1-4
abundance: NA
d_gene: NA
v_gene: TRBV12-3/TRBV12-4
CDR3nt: TGTGCCAGCAGCCCCACCGGGGGCGACTCGGAAAAACTGTTTTTT
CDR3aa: CASSPTGGDSEKLFF

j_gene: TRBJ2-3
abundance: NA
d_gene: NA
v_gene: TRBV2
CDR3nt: TGTGCCAGCGCTACCGGGTCCACAGATACGCAGTATTTT
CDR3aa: CASATGSTDTQYF

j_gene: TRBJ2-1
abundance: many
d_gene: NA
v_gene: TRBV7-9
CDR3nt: TGTGCCAGCAGCTTAAAACCAAGCTCCTACAATGAGCAGTTCTTC
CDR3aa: CASSLKPSSYNEQFF

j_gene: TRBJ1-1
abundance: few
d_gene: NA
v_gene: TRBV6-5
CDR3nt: TGTGCCAGCAGTTACCAAACAGGAAGGACTGAAGCTTTCTTT
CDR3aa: CASSYQTGRTEAFF

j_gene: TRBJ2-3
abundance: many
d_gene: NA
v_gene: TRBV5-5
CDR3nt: TGTGCCAGCAGCTTGGGGGGATCTAGCACAGATACGCAGTATTTT
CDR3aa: CASSLGGSSTDTQYF

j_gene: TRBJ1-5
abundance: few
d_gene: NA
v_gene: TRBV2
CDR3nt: TGTGCCAGCAGCTCCCTTTGGCGGCCCTTGGGGAATCAGCCCCAGCATTTT
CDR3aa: CASSSLWRPLGNQPQHF

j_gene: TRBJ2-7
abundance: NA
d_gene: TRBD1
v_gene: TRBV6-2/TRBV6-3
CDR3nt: TGTGCCAGCAGTTACACTAAGACAGGGCAACACGAGCAGTACTTC
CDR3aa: CASSYTKTGQHEQYF

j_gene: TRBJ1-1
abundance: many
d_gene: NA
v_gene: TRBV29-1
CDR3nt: TGCAGCGTTGAGGTTGGCAGGGAACCGAACACTGAAGCTTTCTTT
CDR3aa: CSVEVGREPNTEAFF

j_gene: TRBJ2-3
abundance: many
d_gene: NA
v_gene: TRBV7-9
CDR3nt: TGTGCCAGCAGCTTGCTAGCGAGAGCCACAGATACGCAGTATTTT
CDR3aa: CASSLLARATDTQYF

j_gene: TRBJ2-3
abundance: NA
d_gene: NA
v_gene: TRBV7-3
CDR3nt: TGTGCCAGCAGCTCCATATCTGGGGGCACAGATACGCAGTATTTT
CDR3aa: CASSSISGGTDTQYF

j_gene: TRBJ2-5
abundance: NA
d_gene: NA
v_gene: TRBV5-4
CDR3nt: TGTGCAACAGAGGGGGGAGAGACCCAGTACTTC
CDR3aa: CATEGGETQYF

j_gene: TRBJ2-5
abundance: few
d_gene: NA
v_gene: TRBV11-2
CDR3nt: TGTGCCAGCAGCTTAAAGGGCCTGGTGCAGACCCAGTACTTC
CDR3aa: CASSLKGLVQTQYF

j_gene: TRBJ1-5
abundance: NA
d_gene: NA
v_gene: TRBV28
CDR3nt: TGTGCCAGCTCTCTTACCGGGGCTTCGGGTCAGCCCCAGCATTTT
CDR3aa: CASSLTGASGQPQHF

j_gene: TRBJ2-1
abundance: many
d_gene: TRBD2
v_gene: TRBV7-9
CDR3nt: TGTGCCAGCAGCTCCGGGACTAGCGGGAGCAGAAGTGAGCAGTTCTTC
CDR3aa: CASSSGTSGSRSEQFF

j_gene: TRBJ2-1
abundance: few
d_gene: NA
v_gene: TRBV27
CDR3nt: TGTGCCAGCAGTTTATTGGGTGGCTACTACAATGAGCAGTTCTTC
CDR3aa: CASSLLGGYYNEQFF

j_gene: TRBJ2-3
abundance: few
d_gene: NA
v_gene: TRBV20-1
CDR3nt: TGCAGTGCTCCGGTGGGTCGGGCAGATACGCAGTATTTT
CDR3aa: CSAPVGRADTQYF

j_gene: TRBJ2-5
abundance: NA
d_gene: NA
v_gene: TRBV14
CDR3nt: TGTGCCAGCAGTCCCGACTTAGAAGAGACCCAGTACTTC
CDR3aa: CASSPDLEETQYF

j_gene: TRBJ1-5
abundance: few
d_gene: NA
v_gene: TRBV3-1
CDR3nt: TGTGCCAGCAGCCAAGAGTCCTCTGCGGATCAGCCCCAGCATTTT
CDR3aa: CASSQESSADQPQHF

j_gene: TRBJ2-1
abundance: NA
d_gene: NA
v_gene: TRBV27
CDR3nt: TGTGCCAGCAGAGGTACCTTTAAGGAGTTCTTC
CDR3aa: CASRGTFKEFF

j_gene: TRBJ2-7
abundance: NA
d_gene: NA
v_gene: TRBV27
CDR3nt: TGTGCCAGCAGTTTAGGGGGCGTAGGGGAGGAGCAGTACTTC
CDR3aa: CASSLGGVGEEQYF

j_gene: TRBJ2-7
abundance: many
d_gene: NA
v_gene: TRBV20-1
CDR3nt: TGCAGTGCTAGAGGAGAGTACGAGCAGTACTTC
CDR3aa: CSARGEYEQYF

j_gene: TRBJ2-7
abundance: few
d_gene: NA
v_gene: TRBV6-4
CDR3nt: TGTGCCAGCAGTGAACTCGACTGGGGCTTAGAGGTCCGGGCCTACGAGCAGTACTTC
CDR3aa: CASSELDWGLEVRAYEQYF

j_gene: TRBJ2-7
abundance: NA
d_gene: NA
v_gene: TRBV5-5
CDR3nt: TGTGCCAGCACCCTTGGGGGTGGGCACGAGCAGTACTTC
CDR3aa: CASTLGGGHEQYF

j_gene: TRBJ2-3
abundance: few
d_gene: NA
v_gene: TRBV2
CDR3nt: TGTGCCAACAGTGAGGGTCGGGGCACAGATACGCAGTATTTT
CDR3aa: CANSEGRGTDTQYF

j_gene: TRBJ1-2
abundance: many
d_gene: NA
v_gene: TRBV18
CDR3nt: TGTGCCAGCTCCACGGGAAGGGGCAGGGACGCTAACTATGGCTACACCTTC
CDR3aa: CASSTGRGRDANYGYTF

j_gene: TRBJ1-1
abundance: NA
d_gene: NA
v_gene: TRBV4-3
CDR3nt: TGCGCCAGCACCCTCGGCCGAGGGTTAGGGTTGGCTGAAGCTTTCTTT
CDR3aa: CASTLGRGLGLAEAFF

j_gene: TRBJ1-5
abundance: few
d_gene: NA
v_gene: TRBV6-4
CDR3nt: TGTGCCAGCAGTCCAAATTACAATCAGCCCCAGCATTTT
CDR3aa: CASSPNYNQPQHF